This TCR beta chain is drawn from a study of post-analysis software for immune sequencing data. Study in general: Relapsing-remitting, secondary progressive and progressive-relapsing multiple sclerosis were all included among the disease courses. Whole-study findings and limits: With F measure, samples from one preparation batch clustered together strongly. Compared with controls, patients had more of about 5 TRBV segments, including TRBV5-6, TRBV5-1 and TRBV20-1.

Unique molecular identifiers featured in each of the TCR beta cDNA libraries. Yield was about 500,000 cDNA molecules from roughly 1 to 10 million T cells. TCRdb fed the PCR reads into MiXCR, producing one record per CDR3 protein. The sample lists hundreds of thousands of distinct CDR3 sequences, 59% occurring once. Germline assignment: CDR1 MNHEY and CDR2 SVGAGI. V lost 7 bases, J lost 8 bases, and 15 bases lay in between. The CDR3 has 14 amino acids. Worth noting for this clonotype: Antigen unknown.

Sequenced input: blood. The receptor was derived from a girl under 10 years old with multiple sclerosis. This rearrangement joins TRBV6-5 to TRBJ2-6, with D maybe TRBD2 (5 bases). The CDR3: CASKGLMVSNVLTF. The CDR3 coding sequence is TGTGCCAGCAAAGGACTCATGGTTTCCAACGTCCTGACTTTC.